Shown below are 7 T cell receptor beta chains from a single sample sequenced in a study of CD8 T cells in Susac syndrome. Random hexamers were used to reverse transcribe roughly 0.45 to 1 ug of RNA. One entry per CDR3 protein results from TCRdb running MiXCR on the immunoSEQ multiplex PCR reads. The table records 130,000 to 150,000 distinct CDR3 sequences, 94% of them present only once. The sequenced sample was CD8+ T cells from PBMCs. All receptors derive from a human donor in good health.

Concerning this clonotype itself: One junction end disagrees with the germline gene, perhaps due to a read error. The chain has TRBV6-1 and TRBJ2-7, with D perhaps matching TRBD2 (6 bases). Germline CDR1 reads MNHNS; CDR2 reads SASEGT. The CDR3 extends over 16 amino acids. CDR3: CAISETGTLPIYEQYF. For the CDR3, the DNA is TGTGCCATCAGTGAGACGGGGACTCTACCCATCTACGAGCAGTACTTC.

The CDR3 DNA reads TGTGCCAGCAGCCAAGAGAAAATCTCCGGGACTAGCTCGACCCGGGAGCTGTTTTTT. The encoded protein is CASSQEKISGTSSTRELFF. This rearrangement joins TRBV3-1 to TRBJ2-2; 9 bases match TRBD2. Germline V CDR1 and CDR2: LGHDT, YNNKEL (reference sequence). This CDR3 comprises 19 residues. Losses at the gene ends were 0 bases for V and 9 bases for J; bases not matched to a gene: 17.

This chain links TRBV29-1 with TRBJ2-1; 12 bases match TRBD1. The CDR3 has 13 residues. Germline V CDR1 and CDR2: SQVTM, ANQGSEA. V dropped 7 bases and J dropped 7; count of bases not matched to a gene: 5. The CDR3 here is CSAPGQGANEQFF. In DNA form, the CDR3 reads TGCAGCGCGCCGGGACAGGGGGCGAATGAGCAGTTCTTC.

The genes are TRBV6-5 and TRBJ2-7; D is unresolved. The CDR3 loop spans 13 amino acids. Trimming took 2 bases from V and 5 from J, leaving 10 bases between them. From germline, CDR1 is MNHEY and CDR2 SVGAGI. DNA of the CDR3: TGTGCCAGCAGTTACCTGTTGGGGAACGAGCAGTACTTC. It codes for CASSYLLGNEQYF.

V gene TRBV29-1 combines with J gene TRBJ2-2; D not resolved. V was clipped by 2 bases and J by 0 bases, with 7 bases between them. The CDR3 extends over 14 amino acids. The germline gives CDR1 SQVTM, CDR2 ANQGSEA. CDR3 in amino acids: CSVETVANTGELFF. CDR3 nucleotide sequence: TGCAGCGTTGAAACCGTAGCGAACACCGGGGAGCTGTTTTTT.

V and J are TRBV24-1 and TRBJ2-1; 7 bases are a match to TRBD2. The CDR3 contains 14 residues. Germline CDR1 reads KGHDR; CDR2 reads SFDVKD. Germline trimming cut 9 bases from V and 6 bases from J; bases unmatched to any gene: 10. The DNA for the CDR3 is TGTGCCACCGGGGCGGGGGAGGGCCTCAATGAGCAGTTCTTC. Translating gives CATGAGEGLNEQFF.

The chain couples TRBV11-2 to TRBJ2-4; D may be TRBD2 (6 bases). Trimming cost V 0 bases and J 7 bases, with 16 bases left between them. The germline CDR1 and CDR2 sequences are SGHAT and FQNNGV. This CDR3 spans 16 amino acids. The CDR3 region is CASSLDFGGATNIQYF. CDR3 DNA: TGTGCCAGCAGCTTAGATTTCGGGGGAGCTACGAACATTCAGTACTTC.